In its sample, the clone carrying this T cell receptor beta chain was seen once. The data are from a study of blood T cell repertoires in COVID-19. Study information: Sources were T cells, B-cell-depleted T cells, or PBMCs; the material itself was cDNA or gDNA.

The CDR3 has 14 amino acids. Germline CDR1 is ENHRY and CDR2 is SYGVKD. The V end was cut by 8 bases, the J end by 4 bases, with 17 bases between. The data were produced by immunoSEQ multiplex PCR, yet TCRdb's version contains in-frame clones alone and is incomplete. The data show roughly 330,000 clones, more than 75% seen once. This TCR was sampled from a woman aged 50 to 60 with acute or convalescent COVID-19. The rearrangement joins TRBV10-3 to TRBJ2-5; possibly TRBD2 for D (5 bases). Sequenced: peripheral blood. The CDR3 spells CAIASRERGETQYF. The DNA of the CDR3 is TGTGCCATCGCTTCCCGGGAACGGGGAGAGACCCAGTACTTC.